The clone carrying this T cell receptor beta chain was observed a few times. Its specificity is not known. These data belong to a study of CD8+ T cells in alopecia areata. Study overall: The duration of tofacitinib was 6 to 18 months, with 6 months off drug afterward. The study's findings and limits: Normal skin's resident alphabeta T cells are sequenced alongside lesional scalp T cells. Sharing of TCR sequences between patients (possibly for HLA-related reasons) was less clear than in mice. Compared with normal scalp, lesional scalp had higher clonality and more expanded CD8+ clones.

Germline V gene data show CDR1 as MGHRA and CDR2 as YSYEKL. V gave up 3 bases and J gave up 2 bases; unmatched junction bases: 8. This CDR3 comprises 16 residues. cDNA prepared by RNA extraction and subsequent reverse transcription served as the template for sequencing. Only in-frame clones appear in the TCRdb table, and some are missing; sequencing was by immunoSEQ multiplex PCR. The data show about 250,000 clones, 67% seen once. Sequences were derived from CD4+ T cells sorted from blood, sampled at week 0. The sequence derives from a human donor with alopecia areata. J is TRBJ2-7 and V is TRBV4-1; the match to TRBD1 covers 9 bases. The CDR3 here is CASSQTPGTGTYEQYF. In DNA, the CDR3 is TGCGCCAGCAGCCAGACCCCCGGGACAGGGACCTACGAGCAGTACTTC.